This T cell receptor beta chain derives from a study of T cells in Graves' hyperthyroidism and ophthalmopathy. Stable Graves' hyperthyroidism denoted no ophthalmopathy progression over 18 months. Patients aged 18 to 65 had newly diagnosed hyperthyroidism that had lasted under 2 months. This CDR3 spans 16 amino acids. Germline loops: CDR1 SGHRS, CDR2 YFSETQ. Trimming left V 6 bases short and J 3 bases short, with 21 bases between. TCR beta CDR3 regions were amplified from RNA. HTBI primers were used for first-round RT-PCR of the TCR CDR3. TCRdb ran MiXCR on the multiplex PCR reads and lists one entry per CDR3 protein. Of around 350,000 distinct CDR3 sequences in the sample, roughly 13% were seen once. There are many counts of this clonotype.

The receptor was isolated from a woman aged 18-29 years with Graves' hyperthyroidism. Sequenced material: blood. The rearrangement links TRBV5-1 to TRBJ1-2; D is unresolved. CDR3 in DNA: TGCGCCAGCAAGGGAAGCAGCCGTACCGATGACTATGGCTACACCTTC. Its translation: CASKGSSRTDDYGYTF.